This is a list of T cell receptor beta chains from one sample in a study of CD8+ T cells in alopecia areata. Repertoires were generated with immunoSEQ multiplex PCR, while TCRdb's copy carries only in-frame clones and drops some. The table has 180,000 or so clones, over 55% seen once. Material: CD4+ T cells sorted from blood, obtained at week 0. The receptors here all came from a human donor with alopecia areata. Both conserved end residues are part of each CDR3. Fields, in order: J gene, V gene, clone size, D gene, CDR3 protein, CDR3 DNA. A D gene is named only where the DNA matches it firmly. The listing skips clone size in some rows; elsewhere it reads once, few, many or a size class.

j_gene: TRBJ2-3
v_gene: TRBV7-2
abundance: -
d_gene: -
CDR3aa: CASSLFTDTQYF
CDR3nt: TGTGCCAGCAGCTTATTCACAGATACGCAGTATTTT

j_gene: TRBJ2-7
v_gene: TRBV29-1
abundance: -
d_gene: -
CDR3aa: CSVALQKYEQYF
CDR3nt: TGCAGCGTAGCCCTACAGAAGTACGAGCAGTACTTC

j_gene: TRBJ2-1
v_gene: TRBV29-1
abundance: -
d_gene: TRBD2
CDR3aa: CSVEGAGVSYNEQFF
CDR3nt: TGCAGCGTCGAGGGAGCGGGGGTCTCTTACAATGAGCAGTTCTTC

j_gene: TRBJ2-3
v_gene: TRBV30
abundance: -
d_gene: -
CDR3aa: CAWSVDGGRTDTQYF
CDR3nt: TGTGCCTGGAGTGTTGACGGGGGACGCACAGATACGCAGTATTTT

j_gene: TRBJ1-3
v_gene: TRBV25-1
abundance: -
d_gene: -
CDR3aa: CASLGIGGNTIYF
CDR3nt: TGTGCCAGTCTAGGAATCGGCGGGAACACCATATATTTT

j_gene: TRBJ1-2
v_gene: TRBV29-1
abundance: -
d_gene: TRBD1
CDR3aa: CSVEDRANGYTF
CDR3nt: TGCAGCGTAGAGGACAGGGCGAATGGCTACACCTTC

j_gene: TRBJ2-5
v_gene: TRBV11-2
abundance: once
d_gene: -
CDR3aa: CASSDKETQYF
CDR3nt: TGTGCCAGCAGCGATAAGGAGACCCAGTACTTC

j_gene: TRBJ2-6
v_gene: TRBV30
abundance: -
d_gene: -
CDR3aa: CAWGLGTTGANVLTF
CDR3nt: TGTGCCTGGGGTCTTGGGACGACCGGGGCCAACGTCCTGACTTTC

j_gene: TRBJ2-4
v_gene: TRBV11-2
abundance: few
d_gene: -
CDR3aa: CASSSIVGGRNIQYF
CDR3nt: TGTGCCAGCAGCTCCATAGTGGGGGGAAGAAACATTCAGTACTTC

j_gene: TRBJ1-5
v_gene: TRBV2
abundance: few
d_gene: -
CDR3aa: CASSEAYKDQPQHF
CDR3nt: TGTGCCAGCAGTGAAGCGTACAAAGATCAGCCCCAGCATTTT

j_gene: TRBJ1-5
v_gene: TRBV29-1
abundance: few
d_gene: -
CDR3aa: CSVTRDPGGNQPQHF
CDR3nt: TGCAGCGTGACTCGGGATCCGGGGGGCAATCAGCCCCAGCATTTT

j_gene: TRBJ1-6
v_gene: TRBV30
abundance: -
d_gene: -
CDR3aa: CAWSVSGTRSNSPLHF
CDR3nt: TGTGCCTGGAGTGTTTCTGGTACGAGGTCCAATTCACCCCTCCACTTT

j_gene: TRBJ2-3
v_gene: TRBV19
abundance: -
d_gene: -
CDR3aa: CASSMVAALSTDTQYF
CDR3nt: TGTGCCAGTAGTATGGTCGCAGCTCTTAGCACAGATACGCAGTATTTT

j_gene: TRBJ2-7
v_gene: TRBV9
abundance: -
d_gene: -
CDR3aa: CASSTGVPYEQYF
CDR3nt: TGTGCCAGTAGCACCGGGGTCCCCTACGAGCAGTACTTC

j_gene: TRBJ2-3
v_gene: TRBV9
abundance: -
d_gene: -
CDR3aa: CASSVAAGNRGATPDTQYF
CDR3nt: TGTGCCAGCAGCGTAGCTGCGGGGAACCGTGGGGCCACGCCAGATACGCAGTATTTT

j_gene: TRBJ2-3
v_gene: TRBV29-1
abundance: -
d_gene: -
CDR3aa: CSVEEGRTDTQYF
CDR3nt: TGCAGCGTGGAGGAGGGGAGGACAGATACGCAGTATTTT

j_gene: TRBJ1-1
v_gene: TRBV7-2
abundance: -
d_gene: -
CDR3aa: CASSLDSDTEAFF
CDR3nt: TGTGCCAGCAGCTTAGACTCCGACACTGAAGCTTTCTTT

j_gene: TRBJ1-1
v_gene: TRBV29-1
abundance: -
d_gene: -
CDR3aa: CSVEVGSGGTEAFF
CDR3nt: TGCAGCGTTGAAGTCGGGTCTGGAGGCACTGAAGCTTTCTTT

j_gene: TRBJ2-6
v_gene: TRBV29-1
abundance: -
d_gene: -
CDR3aa: CSAMTPTHSGANVLTF
CDR3nt: TGCAGCGCTATGACCCCCACCCACTCTGGGGCCAACGTCCTGACTTTC

j_gene: TRBJ1-1
v_gene: TRBV6-1
abundance: -
d_gene: -
CDR3aa: CASSELRSTEAFF
CDR3nt: TGTGCCAGCAGTGAACTCCGGAGCACTGAAGCTTTCTTT

j_gene: TRBJ2-2
v_gene: TRBV29-1
abundance: few
d_gene: -
CDR3aa: CSVKNTGELFF
CDR3nt: TGCAGCGTTAAGAACACCGGGGAGCTGTTTTTT

j_gene: TRBJ1-2
v_gene: TRBV5-1
abundance: -
d_gene: -
CDR3aa: CASSLGQIANGYTF
CDR3nt: TGCGCCAGCAGCTTGGGACAGATAGCTAATGGCTACACCTTC

j_gene: TRBJ2-1
v_gene: TRBV5-6
abundance: few
d_gene: -
CDR3aa: CASSLKDNEQFF
CDR3nt: TGTGCCAGCAGCTTGAAGGACAATGAGCAGTTCTTC

j_gene: TRBJ2-1
v_gene: TRBV30
abundance: -
d_gene: -
CDR3aa: CAWSQENNEQFF
CDR3nt: TGTGCCTGGAGTCAGGAGAACAATGAGCAGTTCTTC

j_gene: TRBJ2-7
v_gene: TRBV15
abundance: -
d_gene: -
CDR3aa: CATSTRDTYEQYF
CDR3nt: TGTGCCACCAGCACCAGGGATACCTACGAGCAGTACTTC

j_gene: TRBJ2-1
v_gene: TRBV27
abundance: -
d_gene: -
CDR3aa: CASSSTGWDNEQFF
CDR3nt: TGTGCCAGCAGTTCGACAGGTTGGGACAATGAGCAGTTCTTC

j_gene: TRBJ2-1
v_gene: TRBV5-1
abundance: -
d_gene: -
CDR3aa: CASSLALASYNEQFF
CDR3nt: TGCGCCAGCAGCTTGGCTCTAGCTTCCTACAATGAGCAGTTCTTC

j_gene: TRBJ2-1
v_gene: TRBV30
abundance: -
d_gene: -
CDR3aa: CAWRKKDGSSYNEQFF
CDR3nt: TGTGCCTGGAGGAAAAAGGACGGTTCCTCCTACAATGAGCAGTTCTTC

j_gene: TRBJ2-1
v_gene: TRBV9
abundance: -
d_gene: TRBD2
CDR3aa: CASSGPWGGLNEQFF
CDR3nt: TGTGCCAGCAGCGGTCCGTGGGGGGGTTTAAATGAGCAGTTCTTC

j_gene: TRBJ2-5
v_gene: TRBV5-1
abundance: -
d_gene: TRBD2
CDR3aa: CASSLTSGAQETQYF
CDR3nt: TGCGCCAGCAGCTTGACTAGCGGGGCCCAAGAGACCCAGTACTTC

j_gene: TRBJ1-2
v_gene: TRBV25-1
abundance: -
d_gene: -
CDR3aa: CASGWTYGYTF
CDR3nt: TGTGCCAGCGGGTGGACCTATGGCTACACCTTC

j_gene: TRBJ2-7
v_gene: TRBV29-1
abundance: many
d_gene: -
CDR3aa: CSVLTGVSSSYEQYF
CDR3nt: TGCAGCGTGCTAACAGGAGTTTCCTCTTCCTACGAGCAGTACTTC

j_gene: TRBJ2-7
v_gene: TRBV23-1
abundance: few
d_gene: -
CDR3aa: CASQGGTRIYEQYF
CDR3nt: TGCGCCAGCCAGGGAGGGACAAGAATCTACGAGCAGTACTTC

j_gene: TRBJ1-1
v_gene: TRBV30
abundance: -
d_gene: -
CDR3aa: CAWSGQMNTEAFF
CDR3nt: TGTGCCTGGAGTGGACAAATGAACACTGAAGCTTTCTTT

j_gene: TRBJ1-2
v_gene: TRBV5-1
abundance: few
d_gene: TRBD1
CDR3aa: CASSLWDREAGYTF
CDR3nt: TGCGCCAGCAGCTTGTGGGACAGGGAAGCTGGCTACACCTTC

j_gene: TRBJ2-6
v_gene: TRBV4-3
abundance: -
d_gene: TRBD2
CDR3aa: CASSLILAGGLASGANVLTF
CDR3nt: TGCGCCAGCAGCCTCATACTAGCGGGGGGCTTAGCCTCTGGGGCCAACGTCCTGACTTTC

j_gene: TRBJ2-7
v_gene: TRBV14
abundance: few
d_gene: -
CDR3aa: CASSQGTWGQYF
CDR3nt: TGTGCCAGCAGTCAGGGGACATGGGGGCAGTACTTC

j_gene: TRBJ2-3
v_gene: TRBV7-3
abundance: -
d_gene: -
CDR3aa: CASSPTRLGTDTQYF
CDR3nt: TGTGCCAGCAGCCCGACCCGCCTAGGCACAGATACGCAGTATTTT

j_gene: TRBJ1-2
v_gene: TRBV5-6
abundance: -
d_gene: -
CDR3aa: CASSLDIKDYGYTF
CDR3nt: TGTGCCAGCAGCCTGGACATCAAGGACTATGGCTACACCTTC

j_gene: TRBJ1-1
v_gene: TRBV18
abundance: -
d_gene: -
CDR3aa: CASSPYSWNTEAFF
CDR3nt: TGTGCCAGCTCACCCTACAGCTGGAACACTGAAGCTTTCTTT